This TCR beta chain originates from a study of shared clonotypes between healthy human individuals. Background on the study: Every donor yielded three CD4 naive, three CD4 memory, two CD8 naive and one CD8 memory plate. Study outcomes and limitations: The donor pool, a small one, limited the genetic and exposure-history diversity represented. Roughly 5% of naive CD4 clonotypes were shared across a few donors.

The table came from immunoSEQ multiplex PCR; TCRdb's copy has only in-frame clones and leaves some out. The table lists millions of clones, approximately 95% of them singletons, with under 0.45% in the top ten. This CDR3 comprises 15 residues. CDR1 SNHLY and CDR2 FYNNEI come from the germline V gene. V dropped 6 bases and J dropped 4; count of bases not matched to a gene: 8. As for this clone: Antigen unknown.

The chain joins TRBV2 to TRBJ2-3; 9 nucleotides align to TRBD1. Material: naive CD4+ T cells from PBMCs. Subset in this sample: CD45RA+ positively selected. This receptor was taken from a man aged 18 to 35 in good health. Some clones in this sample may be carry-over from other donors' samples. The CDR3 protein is CASRLTGGSPDTQYF. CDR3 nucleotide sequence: TGTGCCAGCAGACTCACAGGGGGCTCGCCAGATACGCAGTATTTT.